The 15 T cell receptor beta chains presented below share a single source sample, sequenced in a study of T cells after yellow fever vaccination. TCRdb fed the 5' RACE reads into MiXCR, producing one record per CDR3 protein. The sample lists under 250,000 distinct CDR3 sequences; around 3.1% were seen once. Sequencing was performed on CD4+ T cells sorted from PBMCs, taken 10 days after the yellow fever booster vaccination. Source of these receptors: a young man who received the YFV17D yellow fever vaccine.

This clonotype turned up a few times. This chain links TRBV5-1 with TRBJ2-5, with a possible D match to TRBD2 (6 bases). The CDR3 is 14 residues long. CDR1 is SGHRS and CDR2 is YFSETQ in the germline V gene. Trimming pared 1 base from V and 3 bases from J, leaving 10 bases between. Here the CDR3 DNA reads TGCGCCAGCAGCTTGTCGGGAGTAGAAGAGACCCAGTACTTC. It translates to CASSLSGVEETQYF.

The V and J genes are TRBV10-3 and TRBJ1-2; a weak D match, TRBD1 (6 bases). The germline V gene has CDR1 ENHRY and CDR2 SYGVKD. The CDR3 has 17 residues. V lost 3 bases and J 3 bases, leaving 20 bases between the germline ends. CDR3 bases: TGTGCCATCAGTGACGGTCGGGGGGCGCGGAAACACTATGGCTACACCTTC. Protein: CAISDGRGARKHYGYTF.

This clonotype came up a few times. V and J are TRBV4-3 and TRBJ1-3; D is uncertain. The germline gives CDR1 LGHNA, CDR2 YSLEER. Between the trimmed V and J ends, which lost 0 bases and 8 bases, there was a span of 17 bases. The CDR3 has 16 amino acids. Here the CDR3 reads CASSQEMLGRIDTIYF. As DNA, the CDR3 is TGCGCCAGCAGCCAAGAGATGCTAGGGAGGATAGACACCATATATTTT.

V is TRBV28 and J is TRBJ1-5; 8 bases line up with TRBD1. Germline V gene data show CDR1 as MDHEN and CDR2 as SYDVKM. There are 15 residues in the CDR3. V lost 3 bases to trimming and J lost 2 bases; unmatched junction nucleotides: 3. CDR3 protein: CASSFPDRGNQPQHF. The CDR3 bases are TGTGCCAGCAGTTTCCCGGACAGGGGCAATCAGCCCCAGCATTTT.

In this sample, this clonotype turned up a few times. The chain uses TRBV20-1 and TRBJ1-1; D is uncertain. With 0 bases removed from V and 9 bases from J, the gap between germline ends came to 11 bases. Germline values: CDR1 DFQATT, CDR2 SNEGSKA (reference sequence). The CDR3 covers 12 residues. The CDR3 DNA follows: TGCAGTGCTAGAGAGGCCTTAAAACAAGCTTTCTTT. Translating gives CSAREALKQAFF.

This clonotype was observed many times. V is TRBV12-3 or TRBV12-4 and J is TRBJ2-2, with D perhaps matching TRBD1 or TRBD2 (5 bases each). V was clipped by 1 base and J by 4 bases, with 7 bases between them. The CDR3 sequence is 14 residues long. The CDR3 is CASSLGGSTGELFF. The CDR3 nucleotides read TGTGCCAGCAGTTTAGGGGGGTCCACCGGGGAGCTGTTTTTT.

This clonotype was seen a handful of times. This chain joins TRBV9 and TRBJ2-7; D unresolved. V shed 6 bases and J shed 0 bases, with 10 bases lying between them. Germline V lookup: CDR1 SGDLS, CDR2 YYNGEE. The CDR3 is made up of 13 amino acids. The CDR3 region is CASTKPNSYEQYF. CDR3 sequence (DNA): TGTGCCAGCACCAAACCCAACTCCTACGAGCAGTACTTC.

This clonotype has a handful of counts. The chain is built from TRBV29-1 and TRBJ1-4, with D possibly matching TRBD1 (5 bases). CDR3 length: 15 amino acids. From germline, CDR1 is SQVTM and CDR2 ANQGSEA. Trimming stripped 6 bases from V and 5 bases from J, with 19 bases between. The CDR3 loop is CSVGAGGNGNEKLFF. The CDR3 DNA sequence: TGCAGCGTGGGAGCGGGGGGAAATGGGAATGAAAAACTGTTTTTT.

This clonotype was counted a few times. The chain has TRBV18 and TRBJ2-2, with D perhaps TRBD2 (5 bases). Germline V gives CDR1 KGHSH, CDR2 LQKENI. CDR3 size: 16 residues. With 0 bases removed from V and 5 bases from J, the gap between germline ends came to 13 bases. Written as DNA, the CDR3 is TGTGCCAGCTCACCACCGTCCCAGGACTGGACCGGGGAGCTGTTTTTT. Protein: CASSPPSQDWTGELFF. Based on the CDR3 plus reference TRBV18 and TRBJ2-2, the full variable domain is NAGVMQNPRHLVRRRGQEARLRCSPMKGHSHVYWYRQLPEEGLKFMVYLQKENIIDESGMPKERFSAEFPKEGPSILRIQQVVRGDSAAYFCASSPPSQDWTGELFFGEGSRLTVL.

This clonotype has a handful of counts. The chain joins TRBV20-1 to TRBJ2-2; 7 nucleotides agree with TRBD1. The CDR3 totals 17 residues. From germline, CDR1 is DFQATT and CDR2 SNEGSKA (reference sequence). V dropped 3 bases and J dropped 3; count of bases not matched to a gene: 13. The CDR3 DNA is TGCAGTGCTAGGACGGGACAGAAGGCTCGCGACACCGGGGAGCTGTTTTTT. Translating it yields CSARTGQKARDTGELFF.

This clonotype was recorded a few times. This chain links TRBV5-4 with TRBJ2-1; D is possibly TRBD2 (5 bases). CDR1 and CDR2 (germline): SGHNT, YYREEE (reference sequence). The CDR3 sequence is 16 residues long. The V end was cut by 1 base, the J end by 3 bases, with 14 bases between. The CDR3, as DNA: TGTGCCAGCAGCTTGCCTCCTTCCCGGGGCTACAATGAGCAGTTCTTC. It is translated as CASSLPPSRGYNEQFF.

Only a few counts were recorded for this clonotype. This sequence joins TRBV5-4 and TRBJ2-6; 8 bases fit TRBD1. The CDR3 contains 18 residues. Per germline, CDR1 SGHNT and CDR2 YYREEE (reference sequence). The V and J ends lost 3 bases and 0 bases, in that order; junction bases with no gene match: 8. The chain's CDR3 is CASSSMDRAPSGANVLTF. The CDR3 DNA reads TGTGCCAGCAGCTCAATGGACAGGGCCCCCTCTGGGGCCAACGTCCTGACTTTC.

This clonotype occurred many times. V is TRBV2 and J is TRBJ1-5, with TRBD1 matching 8 bases. V gave up 4 bases and J gave up 7 bases; unmatched junction bases: 12. The germline V gene has CDR1 SNHLY and CDR2 FYNNEI. The CDR3 contains 16 residues. CDR3 bases: TGTGCCAGCAGTGCGGCCATTGGGACAGGACCCCAGCCCCAGCATTTT. Translation gives CASSAAIGTGPQPQHF.

This clonotype appeared a few times. The genes are TRBV6-5 and TRBJ1-2; a possible D gene is TRBD1 (5 bases). V lost 4 bases and J lost 8, with 14 bases in between. Germline V lookup: CDR1 MNHEY, CDR2 SVGAGI. This CDR3 is 13 amino acids long. DNA for the CDR3: TGTGCCAGCAGTTCCGTGGGGCGCTTAGGCTACACCTTC. This codes for CASSSVGRLGYTF.

This clonotype was detected many times. The chain has TRBV6-2 or TRBV6-3 and TRBJ2-1; TRBD2 might be the D (5 bases). Per the germline V gene, CDR1 is MNHEY and CDR2 is SVGEGT. Trimming took 0 bases from V and 6 from J, leaving 6 bases between them. The CDR3 is made up of 13 amino acids. CDR3 DNA sequence: TGTGCCAGCAGTTACTCGCTAGCCAATGAGCAGTTCTTC. Translating gives CASSYSLANEQFF.